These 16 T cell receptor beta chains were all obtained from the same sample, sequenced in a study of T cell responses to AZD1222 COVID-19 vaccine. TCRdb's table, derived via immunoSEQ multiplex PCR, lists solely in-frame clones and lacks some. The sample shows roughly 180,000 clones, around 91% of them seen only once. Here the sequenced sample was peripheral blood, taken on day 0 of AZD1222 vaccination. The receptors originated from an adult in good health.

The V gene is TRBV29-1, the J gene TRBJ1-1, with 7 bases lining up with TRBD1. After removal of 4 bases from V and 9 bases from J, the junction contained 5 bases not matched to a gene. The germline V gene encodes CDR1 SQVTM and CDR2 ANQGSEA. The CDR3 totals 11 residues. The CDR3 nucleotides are TGCAGCGTTGGGACAGGCTCAAAAGCTTTCTTT. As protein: CSVGTGSKAFF.

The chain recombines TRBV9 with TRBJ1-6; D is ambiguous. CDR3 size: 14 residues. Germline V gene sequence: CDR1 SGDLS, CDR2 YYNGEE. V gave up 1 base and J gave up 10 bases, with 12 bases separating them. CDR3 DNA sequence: TGTGCCAGCAGCGTAACGGACCAGTCCTCACCCCTCCACTTT. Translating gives CASSVTDQSSPLHF. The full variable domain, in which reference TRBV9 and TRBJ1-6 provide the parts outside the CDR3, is DSGVTQTPKHLITATGQRVTLRCSPRSGDLSVYWYQQSLDQGLQFLIQYYNGEERAKGNILERFSAQQFPDLHSELNLSSLELGDSALYFCASSVTDQSSPLHFGNGTRLTVT.

CDR3 loop: CASSRGSNQPQHF. As DNA, the CDR3 is TGCGCCAGCAGCCGCGGGAGCAATCAGCCCCAGCATTTT. This chain joins TRBV4-1 and TRBJ1-5; D is uncertain. Germline-derived CDR1 and CDR2 are MGHRA and YSYEKL. V was shortened by 4 bases and J by 1 base, with 5 bases between the two germline ends. This CDR3 is built from 13 residues.

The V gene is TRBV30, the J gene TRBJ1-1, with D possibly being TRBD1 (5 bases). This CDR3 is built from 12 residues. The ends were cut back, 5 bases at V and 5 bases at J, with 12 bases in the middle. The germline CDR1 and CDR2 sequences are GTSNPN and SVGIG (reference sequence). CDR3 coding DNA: TGTGCCTGGGGGAGAGGGGAGACTGAAGCTTTCTTT. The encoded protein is CAWGRGETEAFF.

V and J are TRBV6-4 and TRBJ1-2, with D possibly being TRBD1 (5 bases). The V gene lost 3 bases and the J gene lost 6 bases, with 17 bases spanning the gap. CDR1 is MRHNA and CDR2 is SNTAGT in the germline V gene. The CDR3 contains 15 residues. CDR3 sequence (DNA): TGTGCCAGCAGTGAGTCGGGACTGATTACGGATGGCTACACCTTC. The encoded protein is CASSESGLITDGYTF.

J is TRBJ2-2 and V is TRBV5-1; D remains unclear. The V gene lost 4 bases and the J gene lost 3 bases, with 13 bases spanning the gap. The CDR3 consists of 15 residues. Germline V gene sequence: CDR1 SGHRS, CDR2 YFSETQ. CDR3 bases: TGCGCCAGCAGCACTGGACCCCAGTACACCGGGGAGCTGTTTTTT. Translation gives CASSTGPQYTGELFF. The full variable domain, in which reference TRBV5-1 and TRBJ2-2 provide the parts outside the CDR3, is KAGVTQTPRYLIKTRGQQVTLSCSPISGHRSVSWYQQTPGQGLQFLFEYFSETQRNKGNFPGRFSGRQFSNSRSEMNVSTLELGDSALYLCASSTGPQYTGELFFGEGSRLTVL.

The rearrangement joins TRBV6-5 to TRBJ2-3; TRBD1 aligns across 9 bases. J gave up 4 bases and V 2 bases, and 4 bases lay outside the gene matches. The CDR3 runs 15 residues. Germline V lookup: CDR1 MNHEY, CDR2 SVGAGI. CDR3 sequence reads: CASSYRQGGADTQYF. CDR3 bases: TGTGCCAGCAGTTACCGACAGGGGGGTGCAGATACGCAGTATTTT.

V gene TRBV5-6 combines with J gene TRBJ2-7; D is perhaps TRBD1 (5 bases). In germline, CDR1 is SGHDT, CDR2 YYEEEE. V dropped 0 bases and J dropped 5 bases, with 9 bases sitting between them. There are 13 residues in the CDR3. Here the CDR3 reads CASSLVWGHEQYF. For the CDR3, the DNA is TGTGCCAGCAGCTTGGTTTGGGGCCACGAGCAGTACTTC.

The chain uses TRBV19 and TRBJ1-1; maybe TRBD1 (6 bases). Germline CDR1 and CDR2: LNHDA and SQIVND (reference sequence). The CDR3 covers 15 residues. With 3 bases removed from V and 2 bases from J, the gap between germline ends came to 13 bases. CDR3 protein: CASSIGRGRNTEAFF. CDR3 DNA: TGTGCCAGTAGTATTGGCAGGGGCAGAAACACTGAAGCTTTCTTT.

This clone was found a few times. The CDR3 protein is CASSSGTGAFGYTF. Here the CDR3 DNA reads TGTGCCAGCAGCTCCGGGACAGGGGCCTTTGGCTACACCTTC. This sequence joins TRBV5-6 and TRBJ1-2, with 10 bases identical to TRBD1. J was trimmed by 7 bases and V by 3 bases; bases with no gene match: 6. The CDR3 is 14 amino acids. The germline CDR1 and CDR2 sequences are SGHDT and YYEEEE.

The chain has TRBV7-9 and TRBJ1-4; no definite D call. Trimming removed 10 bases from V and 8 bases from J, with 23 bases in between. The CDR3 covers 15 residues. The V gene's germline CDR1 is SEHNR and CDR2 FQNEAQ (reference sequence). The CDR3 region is CATSLWTDGGEKLFF. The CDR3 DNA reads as TGTGCCACCTCTCTCTGGACGGACGGCGGAGAAAAACTGTTTTTT.

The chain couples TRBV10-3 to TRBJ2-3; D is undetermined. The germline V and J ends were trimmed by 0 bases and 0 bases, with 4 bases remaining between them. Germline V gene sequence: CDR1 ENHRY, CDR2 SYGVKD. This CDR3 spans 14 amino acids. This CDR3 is CAISESTSTDTQYF. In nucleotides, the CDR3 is TGTGCCATCAGTGAGTCAACTAGCACAGATACGCAGTATTTT.

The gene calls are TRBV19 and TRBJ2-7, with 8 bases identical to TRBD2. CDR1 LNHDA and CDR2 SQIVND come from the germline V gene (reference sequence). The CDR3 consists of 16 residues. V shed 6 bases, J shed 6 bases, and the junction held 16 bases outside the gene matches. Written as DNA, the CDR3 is TGTGCCAGTAGCCTACTTGGTATAGCGGGGCTCTCCGAGCAGTACTTC. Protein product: CASSLLGIAGLSEQYF. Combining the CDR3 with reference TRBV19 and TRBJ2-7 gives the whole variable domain DGGITQSPKYLFRKEGQNVTLSCEQNLNHDAMYWYRQDPGQGLRLIYYSQIVNDFQKGDIAEGYSVSREKKESFPLTVTSAQKNPTAFYLCASSLLGIAGLSEQYFGPGTRLTVT.

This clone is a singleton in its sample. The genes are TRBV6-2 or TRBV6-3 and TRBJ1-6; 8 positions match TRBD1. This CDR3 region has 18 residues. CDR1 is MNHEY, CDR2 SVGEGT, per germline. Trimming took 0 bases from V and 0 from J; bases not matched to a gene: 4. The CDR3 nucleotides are TGTGCCAGCAGTTACTCGAGGACAGGGAGCTCCTATAATTCACCCCTCCACTTT. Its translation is CASSYSRTGSSYNSPLHF.

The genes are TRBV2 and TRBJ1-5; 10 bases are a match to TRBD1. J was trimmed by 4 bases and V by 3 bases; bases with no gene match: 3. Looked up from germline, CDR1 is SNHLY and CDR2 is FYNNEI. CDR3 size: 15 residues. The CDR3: CASSEGDRGNQPQHF. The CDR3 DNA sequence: TGTGCCAGCAGTGAGGGGGACAGGGGAAATCAGCCCCAGCATTTT.

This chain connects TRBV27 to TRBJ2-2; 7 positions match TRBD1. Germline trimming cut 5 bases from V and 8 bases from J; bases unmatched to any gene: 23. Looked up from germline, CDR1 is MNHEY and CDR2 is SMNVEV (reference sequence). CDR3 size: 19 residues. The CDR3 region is CASSPRTPLPGGIPGELFF. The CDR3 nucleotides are TGTGCCAGCAGTCCTAGAACGCCTTTGCCAGGGGGAATTCCGGGGGAGCTGTTTTTT.